This T cell receptor beta chain derives from a study of cytomegalovirus exposure and HLA in healthy donors. This clone was counted between two and nine times. The antigen remains undetermined. The study ran its PCR with 60 Vbeta and 13 Jbeta primers. Profiling relied on immunoSEQ multiplex PCR, and the TCRdb table lists in-frame clones only, not all of them. The sample has 100,000 to 150,000 clones, over 60% seen once. Study-level findings and limits: HLA-A and HLA-B allele assignments for most subjects were reportedly predicted accurately using TCR beta sequences. Association of 17,000 or so TCR beta sequences with HLA alleles was found at 0.05 false discovery rate in a later analysis.

Per the germline V gene, CDR1 is MGHDK and CDR2 is SYGVNS. V was cut by 4 bases and J by 5 bases, with 14 bases left in between. The CDR3 has 14 residues. The TCR originated in a man in his sixties in good health and CMV-seropositive. Sequencing was carried out using PBMCs. V usage is TRBV25-1 and J usage is TRBJ2-5; no clear D. Here the CDR3 reads CASSASESHETQYF. The CDR3 coding sequence is TGTGCCAGCAGTGCCAGCGAGAGTCATGAGACCCAGTACTTC.